These 10 T cell receptor beta chains were all obtained from the same sample, sequenced in a study of blood T cell repertoires in COVID-19. Measured with immunoSEQ multiplex PCR; TCRdb has only the in-frame clones, and not every one. The top ten hold 2.6% of the sample, which has tens of thousands of clones, 74% seen once. Sequencing was performed on peripheral blood. The receptors come from a human donor with acute or convalescent COVID-19. The donor label of this sample is uncertain.

The V and J genes are TRBV11-3 and TRBJ1-6; the D is unclear. The germline V gene encodes CDR1 SGHNT and CDR2 YENEEA. V was pared by 2 bases and J by 7 bases, with 6 bases between. There are 13 residues in the CDR3. The CDR3 sequence: CASSLRENSPLHF. In nucleotides, the CDR3 is TGTGCCAGCAGCTTAAGGGAGAATTCACCCCTCCACTTT.

This chain's CDR3 is CASSLTLASGGQETQYF. CDR3 DNA: TGTGCCAGCAGTTTAACGTTGGCTAGCGGGGGCCAAGAGACCCAGTACTTC. The gene calls are TRBV28 and TRBJ2-5, with 10 bases identical to TRBD2. With 2 bases clipped from V and 1 base from J, the junction kept 7 bases outside the gene matches. This CDR3 is built from 17 residues. Germline assignment: CDR1 MDHEN and CDR2 SYDVKM.

The chain uses TRBV12-3 or TRBV12-4 and TRBJ1-1; no clear D. V gave up 0 bases and J gave up 5 bases, with 4 bases separating them. This CDR3 region has 12 residues. The CDR3 bases are TGTGCCAGCAGTTTAGCACGGACTGAAGCTTTCTTT. This sequence encodes CASSLARTEAFF.

CDR3 region: CASSRDRDSPLHF. In DNA, the CDR3 is TGCGCCAGCAGCCGGGACAGGGATTCACCCCTCCACTTT. The rearrangement links TRBV5-1 to TRBJ1-6; 9 nucleotides match TRBD1. Trimming took 4 bases from V and 8 from J; bases not matched to a gene: 1. The CDR3 spans 13 residues. Per germline, CDR1 SGHRS and CDR2 YFSETQ.

The rearrangement uses TRBV15 and TRBJ1-5; 11 nucleotides line up with TRBD1. Looked up from germline, CDR1 is LNHNV and CDR2 is YYDKDF (reference sequence). Unmatched junction bases numbered 2, after V lost 3 bases and J lost 4 bases. The CDR3 runs 15 residues. This chain's CDR3 is CATSRGTGGNQPQHF. The CDR3 region has the DNA TGTGCCACCAGCAGGGGGACAGGGGGAAATCAGCCCCAGCATTTT.

This clone was counted a single time. This chain joins TRBV24-1 and TRBJ1-4, with D tentatively TRBD1 (5 bases). Trimming cost V 0 bases and J 0 bases, with 10 bases left between them. The CDR3 covers 17 residues. Germline assignment: CDR1 KGHDR and CDR2 SFDVKD. The CDR3 region is CATSDLRGAATNEKLFF. The CDR3 DNA reads as TGTGCCACCAGTGATTTGCGCGGGGCTGCAACTAATGAAAAACTGTTTTTT.

The chain uses TRBV5-6 and TRBJ2-2, with TRBD1 matching over 7 bases. The V gene's germline CDR1 is SGHDT and CDR2 YYEEEE. The CDR3 runs to 14 residues. Germline trimming cut 4 bases from V and 3 bases from J; bases unmatched to any gene: 3. The CDR3 reads CASSRTGDTGELFF. The CDR3 DNA follows: TGTGCCAGCAGCAGAACAGGGGACACCGGGGAGCTGTTTTTT.

The V gene is TRBV6-4, the J gene TRBJ2-1, with 8 bases identical to TRBD2. J lost 4 bases, V lost 3 bases, and 11 bases had no gene match. The CDR3 has 17 residues. Germline values: CDR1 MRHNA, CDR2 SNTAGT. CDR3 loop: CASSEGSESGGYNEQFF. In nucleotides, the CDR3 is TGTGCCAGCAGTGAGGGGTCTGAGAGCGGGGGTTACAATGAGCAGTTCTTC.

The rearrangement uses TRBV9 and TRBJ1-5; no firm D call. The germline V gene has CDR1 SGDLS and CDR2 YYNGEE. The ends were cut back, 2 bases at V and 4 bases at J, with 13 bases in the middle. The CDR3 has 15 amino acids. Here the CDR3 reads CASSVGVLLNQPQHF. The CDR3, as DNA: TGTGCCAGCAGCGTTGGAGTCCTACTAAATCAGCCCCAGCATTTT.

The chain is built from TRBV3-1 (or the pseudogene TRBV3-2) and TRBJ2-7; no clear D gene. Deletions cut 4 bases from V and 2 bases from J, with 15 bases between. The CDR3 runs 15 residues. Germline V gives CDR1 LGHDT, CDR2 YNNKEL (reference sequence). The CDR3 DNA is TGTGCCAGCAGCCTGGGTGCAGGTCGTACCTACGAGCAGTACGTC. It encodes CASSLGAGRTYEQYV.